This T cell receptor (beta chain) was sequenced during a study of cytomegalovirus exposure and HLA in healthy donors. Study observations and caveats: A later analysis associated some 18,000 TCR beta sequences with HLA alleles at a 0.05 false discovery rate.

A word on this clone: Its antigen remains unidentified.

Researchers ran the PCR with 60 Vbeta and 13 Jbeta primers. Only in-frame clones appear in the TCRdb table, and some are missing; sequencing was by immunoSEQ multiplex PCR. The sample records 280,000 or so clones, approximately 90% being singletons. Germline CDR1 reads SGHRS; CDR2 reads YFSETQ. The V end lost 4 bases, the J end lost 6 bases, and 14 bases lay between the germline ends. The CDR3 is 14 amino acids. The receptor comes from a woman younger than 35 in good health and CMV-seronegative. Sequencing was done on a sample of PBMCs. The V call is TRBV5-1, the J call TRBJ1-3; tentative D call: TRBD1 (5 bases). CDR3: CASSPGHPANTIYF. The CDR3, as DNA: TGCGCCAGCAGCCCAGGACATCCCGCAAACACCATATATTTT.